The clone carrying this TCR beta chain came up once. The CDR3 runs to 13 residues. Germline V CDR1 and CDR2: MNHEY, SVGAGI. V was clipped by 0 bases and J by 14 bases, with 13 bases between them. The data were produced by immunoSEQ multiplex PCR, yet TCRdb's version contains in-frame clones alone and is incomplete. The data show 92,000 or so clones, with approximately 96% seen just once and 0.6% to 0.95% held by the top ten. The sample comes from a study of cytomegalovirus exposure and HLA in healthy donors. This TCR came from a man between 18 and 35 years old in good health and CMV-seronegative. Specimen: PBMCs. The chain uses TRBV6-5 and TRBJ1-4, with D possibly matching TRBD1 (6 bases). CDR3 protein: CASSYSGGQNLFF. For the CDR3, the DNA is TGTGCCAGCAGTTACTCGGGGGGGCAGAATCTGTTTTTT.